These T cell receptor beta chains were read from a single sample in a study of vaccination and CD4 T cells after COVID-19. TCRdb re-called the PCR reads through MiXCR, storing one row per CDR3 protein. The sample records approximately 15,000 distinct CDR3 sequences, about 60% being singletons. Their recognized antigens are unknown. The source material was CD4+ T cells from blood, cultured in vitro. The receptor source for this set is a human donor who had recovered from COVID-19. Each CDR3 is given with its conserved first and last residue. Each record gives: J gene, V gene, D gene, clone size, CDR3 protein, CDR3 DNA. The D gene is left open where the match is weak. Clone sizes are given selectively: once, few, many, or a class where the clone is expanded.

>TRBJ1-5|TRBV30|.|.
CAWSVRDGGQPQHF
TGTGCCTGGAGTGTACGGGACGGAGGGCAGCCCCAGCATTTT
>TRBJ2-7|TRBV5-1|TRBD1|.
CASSSGQGAFYEQYF
TGCGCCAGCAGCTCAGGACAGGGGGCGTTCTACGAGCAGTACTTC
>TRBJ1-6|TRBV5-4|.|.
CASSFRTENSPLHF
TGTGCCAGCAGCTTTAGGACGGAGAATTCACCCCTCCACTTT
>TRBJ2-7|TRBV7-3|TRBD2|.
CASSPGLAGGVEQYF
TGTGCCAGCAGCCCAGGACTAGCGGGAGGTGTCGAGCAGTACTTC
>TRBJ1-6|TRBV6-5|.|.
CASSYFYESGRYNSPLHF
TGTGCCAGCAGTTACTTCTACGAATCCGGGAGGTATAATTCACCCCTCCACTTT
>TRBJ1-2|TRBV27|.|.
CASSRGQSYGYTF
TGTGCCAGCAGTCGCGGACAGTCCTATGGCTACACCTTC
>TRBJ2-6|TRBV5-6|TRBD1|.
CASSITGQASGANVLTF
TGTGCCAGCAGCATAACGGGACAGGCCTCTGGGGCCAACGTCCTGACTTTC
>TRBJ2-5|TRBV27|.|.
CASSTQGGVTQYF
TGTGCCAGCAGCACGCAGGGGGGAGTGACCCAGTACTTC
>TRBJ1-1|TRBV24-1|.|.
CATPVGGAQRTEAFF
TGTGCCACCCCAGTTGGGGGGGCCCAGAGGACTGAAGCTTTCTTT
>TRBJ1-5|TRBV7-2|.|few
CASSLGGGVVQPQHF
TGTGCCAGCAGCTTAGGTGGGGGTGTAGTGCAACCCCAGCATTTT
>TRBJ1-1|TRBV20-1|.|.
CSARDRGTQSEAFF
TGCAGTGCTAGAGATCGAGGGACTCAATCTGAAGCTTTCTTT
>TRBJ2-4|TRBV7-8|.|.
CASRPRGPFKNIQYF
TGTGCCAGCCGCCCCCGGGGCCCGTTCAAAAACATTCAGTACTTC
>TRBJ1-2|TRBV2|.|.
CASSADSPAAGYTF
TGTGCCAGCAGTGCCGACAGCCCGGCGGCAGGCTACACCTTC
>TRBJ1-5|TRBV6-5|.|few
CASSYSGTPYSNQPQHF
TGTGCCAGCAGTTACTCTGGGACACCGTATAGCAATCAGCCCCAGCATTTT
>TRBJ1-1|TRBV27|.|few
CASRLNRITEAFF
TGTGCCAGCAGGTTAAACAGGATCACTGAAGCTTTCTTT
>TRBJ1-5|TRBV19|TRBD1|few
CASSMPTGVDQPQHF
TGTGCCAGTAGTATGCCCACAGGGGTTGATCAGCCCCAGCATTTT
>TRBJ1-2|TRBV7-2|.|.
CASSLGGQNYGYTF
TGTGCCAGCAGCTTAGGCGGACAGAACTATGGCTACACCTTC